Listed here are 2 T cell receptor beta chains from one sample, sequenced in a study of CD8+ T cells in alopecia areata. Treatment of the sample: oral pan-JAK inhibitor, 5-10 mg twice daily. Investigators isolated RNA and reverse transcribed it into cDNA to act as the sequencing template. Sequencing used immunoSEQ multiplex PCR; TCRdb keeps in-frame clones, though not all of them. The sample records about 180,000 clones, roughly 50% being singletons. The material was CD8+ T cells sorted from blood, obtained at week 24, from a patient treated with tofacitinib. The source is a human donor with alopecia areata.

This clone appeared once. This chain links TRBV7-3 with TRBJ2-1; 8 bases line up with TRBD2. V shed 8 bases, J shed 7 bases, and the junction held 7 bases outside the gene matches. Germline V gives CDR1 SGHTA, CDR2 FQGTGA. The CDR3 totals 13 residues. Here the CDR3 reads CASHAGGGNEQFF. The CDR3 nucleotides are TGTGCCAGCCATGCGGGGGGTGGAAATGAGCAGTTCTTC.

This clone has only a few counts. The V and J genes are TRBV30 and TRBJ1-2; D is unresolved. CDR1 and CDR2 (germline): GTSNPN, SVGIG (reference sequence). With 6 bases removed from V and 5 bases from J, the gap between germline ends came to 16 bases. The CDR3 sequence is 13 residues long. The CDR3: CACPKNGDYGYTF. The DNA of the CDR3 is TGTGCCTGCCCAAAGAACGGGGATTATGGCTACACCTTC.